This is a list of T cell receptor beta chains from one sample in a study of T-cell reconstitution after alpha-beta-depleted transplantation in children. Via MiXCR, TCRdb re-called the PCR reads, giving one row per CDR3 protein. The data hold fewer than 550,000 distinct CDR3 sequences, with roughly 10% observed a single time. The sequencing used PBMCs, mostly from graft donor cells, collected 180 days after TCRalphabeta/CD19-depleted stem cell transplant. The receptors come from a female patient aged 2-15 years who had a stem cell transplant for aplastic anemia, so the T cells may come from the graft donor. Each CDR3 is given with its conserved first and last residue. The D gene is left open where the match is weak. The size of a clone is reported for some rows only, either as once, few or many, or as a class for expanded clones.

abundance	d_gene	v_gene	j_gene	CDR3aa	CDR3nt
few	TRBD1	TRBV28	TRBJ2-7	CASGRTGGTYEQYF	TGTGCCAGCGGGCGGACAGGGGGAACCTACGAGCAGTACTTC
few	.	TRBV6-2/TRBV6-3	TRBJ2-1	CASSRLVAYNEQFF	TGTGCCAGCAGTAGACTAGTCGCCTACAATGAGCAGTTCTTC
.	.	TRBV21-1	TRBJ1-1	CASSKAEGRGAPEQMNTEAFF	TGTGCCAGCAGCAAAGCCGAGGGAAGGGGGGCCCCAGAACAAATGAACACTGAAGCTTTCTTT
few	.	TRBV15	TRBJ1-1	CATSRDRILGEAFF	TGTGCCACCAGCAGAGATCGGATCTTGGGTGAAGCTTTCTTT
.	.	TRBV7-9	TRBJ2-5	CASSLGAQYF	TGTGCCAGCAGCTTAGGTGCGCAGTACTTC
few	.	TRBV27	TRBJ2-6	CASTPKGWISGANVLTF	TGTGCCAGCACCCCCAAGGGGTGGATCTCTGGGGCCAACGTCCTGACTTTC
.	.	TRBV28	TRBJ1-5	CASRSEYRVNQPQHF	TGTGCCAGCAGATCGGAGTACAGGGTCAATCAGCCCCAGCATTTT
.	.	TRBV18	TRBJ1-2	CASSPKSPDYGYTF	TGTGCCAGCTCACCGAAATCGCCGGACTATGGCTACACCTTC
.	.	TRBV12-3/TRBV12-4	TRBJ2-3	CASSPDYSDTQYF	TGTGCCAGCAGTCCCGACTATTCGGATACGCAGTATTTT
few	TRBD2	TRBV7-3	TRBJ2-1	CASSPRLAGDNNEQFF	TGTGCCAGCAGCCCCCGACTAGCGGGAGACAACAATGAGCAGTTCTTC
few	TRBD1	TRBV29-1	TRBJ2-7	CSAVTGSGYEQYF	TGCAGCGCGGTGACAGGGAGTGGCTACGAGCAGTACTTC
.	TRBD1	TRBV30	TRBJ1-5	CAWSATGAQHF	TGTGCCTGGAGCGCTACAGGGGCCCAGCATTTT
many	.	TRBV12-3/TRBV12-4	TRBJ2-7	CASSLDLAYEQYF	TGTGCCAGCAGCCTGGACTTGGCCTACGAGCAGTACTTC
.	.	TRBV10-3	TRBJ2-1	CAMLVGTRRFF	TGTGCCATGCTTGTCGGGACAAGGCGATTCTTC
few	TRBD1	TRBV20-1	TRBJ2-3	CSAVGGQGIVDTQYF	TGCAGTGCTGTTGGAGGACAGGGGATTGTAGATACGCAGTATTTT
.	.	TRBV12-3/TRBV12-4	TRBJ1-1	CASSSRVGNTEAFF	TGTGCCAGCAGTAGCAGGGTGGGCAACACTGAAGCTTTCTTT
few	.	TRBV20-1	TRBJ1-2	CSARWEQGWFGYTF	TGCAGTGCTAGATGGGAGCAGGGCTGGTTTGGCTACACCTTC
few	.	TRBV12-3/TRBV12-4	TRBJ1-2	CASSLARREFMNYGYTF	TGTGCCAGCAGTTTAGCGCGGAGGGAGTTCATGAACTATGGCTACACCTTC
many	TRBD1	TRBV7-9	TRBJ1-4	CASSPQGANEKLFF	TGTGCCAGCAGCCCACAGGGGGCCAACGAAAAACTGTTTTTT
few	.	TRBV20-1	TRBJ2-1	CSASIAASYNEQFF	TGCAGTGCTTCCATCGCGGCCTCCTACAATGAGCAGTTCTTC
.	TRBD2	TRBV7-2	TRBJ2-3	CASSLSGGSDTQYF	TGTGCCAGCAGCTTAAGCGGGGGCTCAGATACGCAGTATTTT
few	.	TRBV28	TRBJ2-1	CASRGMKGPNEQFF	TGTGCCAGCAGGGGGATGAAGGGCCCCAATGAGCAGTTCTTC
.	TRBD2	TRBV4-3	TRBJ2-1	CASSQERLAVPTWNEQFF	TGCGCCAGCAGCCAAGAAAGACTAGCGGTTCCAACGTGGAATGAGCAGTTCTTC
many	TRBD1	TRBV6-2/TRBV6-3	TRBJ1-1	CASSRDRVALNTEAFF	TGTGCCAGCAGTCGGGACAGGGTGGCACTGAACACTGAAGCTTTCTTT
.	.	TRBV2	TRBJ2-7	CASSGTGTYEQYF	TGTGCCAGCAGTGGGACGGGAACCTACGAGCAGTACTTC
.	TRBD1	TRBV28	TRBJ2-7	CASSPPTGPEQYF	TGTGCCAGCAGTCCCCCGACAGGGCCCGAGCAGTACTTC
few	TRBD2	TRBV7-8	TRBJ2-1	CASSSNLGLAGETVRFF	TGTGCCAGCAGCAGTAACTTGGGACTAGCGGGGGAAACCGTGCGGTTCTTC
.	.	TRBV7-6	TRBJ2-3	CASSLGCTGRGADTQYF	TGTGCCAGCAGCTTAGGGTGTACCGGGAGAGGCGCAGATACGCAGTATTTT
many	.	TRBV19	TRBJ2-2	CASSIGEGMGELFF	TGTGCCAGTAGTATAGGGGAAGGCATGGGGGAGCTGTTTTTT
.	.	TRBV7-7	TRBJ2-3	CASSRSILPPDTQYF	TGTGCCAGCAGCCGTTCGATCCTACCCCCAGATACGCAGTATTTT
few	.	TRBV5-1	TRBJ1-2	CASSLQGGPIGYTF	TGCGCCAGCAGCTTACAAGGTGGCCCCATTGGCTACACCTTC
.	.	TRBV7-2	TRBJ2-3	CASSSELGADTQYF	TGTGCCAGCAGCTCTGAACTAGGAGCAGATACGCAGTATTTT
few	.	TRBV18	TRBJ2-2	CASSARSPSGELFF	TGTGCCAGCTCAGCGAGGTCCCCCTCCGGGGAGCTGTTTTTT
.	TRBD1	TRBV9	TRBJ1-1	CASSVAGQGAKSEAFF	TGTGCCAGCAGCGTAGCTGGACAGGGGGCGAAATCTGAAGCTTTCTTT
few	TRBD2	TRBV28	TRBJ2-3	CASSSPHSGRTDTQYF	TGTGCCAGCAGTTCACCCCATAGCGGGAGGACAGATACGCAGTATTTT
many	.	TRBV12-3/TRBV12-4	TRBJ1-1	CASSLGLNTEAFF	TGTGCCAGCAGTTTAGGACTGAACACTGAAGCTTTCTTT
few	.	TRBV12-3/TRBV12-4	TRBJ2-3	CASSFRVDTQYF	TGTGCCAGCAGTTTTAGGGTAGATACGCAGTATTTT
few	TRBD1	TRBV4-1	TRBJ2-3	CASSRSVRGTGESDTQYF	TGCGCCAGCAGCCGTTCGGTCCGCGGGACAGGGGAATCAGATACGCAGTATTTT
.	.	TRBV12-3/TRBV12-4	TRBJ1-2	CASSLGGKGFYGYTF	TGTGCCAGCAGTTTAGGGGGGAAGGGGTTCTATGGCTACACCTTC
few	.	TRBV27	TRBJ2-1	CASNTGTATYNEQFF	TGTGCCAGCAATACCGGGACGGCGACCTACAATGAGCAGTTCTTC
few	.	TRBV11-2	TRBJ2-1	CASSSLGNNEQFFGFPEQFF	.
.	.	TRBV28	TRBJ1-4	CASSSIISLELFF	TGTGCCAGCAGTTCCATAATCAGCCTGGAACTGTTTTTT
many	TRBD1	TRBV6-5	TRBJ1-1	CASSRTGGNTEAFF	TGTGCCAGCAGCAGGACAGGGGGGAACACTGAAGCTTTCTTT
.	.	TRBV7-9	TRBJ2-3	CASSLAGRVADTQYF	TGTGCCAGCAGCTTAGCCGGGAGAGTTGCAGATACGCAGTATTTT
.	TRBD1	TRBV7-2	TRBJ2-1	CASSLRDRANEQFF	TGTGCCAGCAGCTTGAGGGACAGGGCTAATGAGCAGTTCTTC
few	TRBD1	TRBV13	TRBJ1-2	CASSERDSYGYTF	TGTGCCAGCAGCGAGCGGGACAGTTATGGCTACACCTTC